These T cell receptor beta chains were read from a single sample in a study of neoadjuvant nivolumab and ipilimumab in lung cancer. Repertoires were generated with immunoSEQ multiplex PCR, while TCRdb's copy carries only in-frame clones and drops some. The table records about 19,000 clones, 87% of them present only once. Sample: peripheral blood, taken before neoadjuvant nivolumab, alone or with ipilimumab. The receptors originated from an adult with non-small cell lung cancer. Both conserved end residues are part of each CDR3. A D gene is named only where the DNA matches it firmly. The size entry is marked missing in some rows and otherwise reads once, few, many or a size class.

D gene	clone size	CDR3 length	J gene	V gene	CDR3 protein	CDR3 DNA
.	.	15	TRBJ2-3	TRBV18	CASLDWGKGTDTQYF	TGTGCCAGCCTGGACTGGGGGAAGGGCACAGATACGCAGTATTTT
TRBD1	.	14	TRBJ2-1	TRBV18	CASSPGQGGNEQFF	TGTGCCAGCTCACCCGGACAGGGTGGCAATGAGCAGTTCTTC
.	.	15	TRBJ1-4	TRBV7-9	CASSFSPPVPEKLFF	TGTGCCAGCAGCTTCTCCCCCCCCGTGCCGGAAAAACTGTTTTTT
.	.	15	TRBJ2-1	TRBV18	CASSPPRGSPNEQFF	TGTGCCAGCTCACCCCCTCGGGGGAGCCCCAATGAGCAGTTCTTC
.	few	15	TRBJ1-2	TRBV6-6	CASSIQPGGGYGYTF	TGTGCCAGCAGTATCCAACCGGGAGGCGGGTATGGCTACACCTTC
.	.	14	TRBJ1-5	TRBV18	CASSSGVGNQPQHF	TGTGCCAGCTCATCAGGGGTAGGCAATCAGCCCCAGCATTTT
.	.	13	TRBJ1-1	TRBV4-3	CASSRRVNTEAFF	TGCGCCAGCAGCCGGAGGGTGAACACTGAAGCTTTCTTT
.	.	13	TRBJ2-2	TRBV25-1	CASSYTNTGELFF	TGTGCCAGCAGTTATACGAACACCGGGGAGCTGTTTTTT
.	.	15	TRBJ2-3	TRBV9	CASSAFNIETDTQYF	TGTGCCAGCAGCGCCTTCAACATCGAGACAGATACGCAGTATTTT
TRBD1	.	13	TRBJ2-1	TRBV6-5	CASSGTGRNEQFF	TGTGCCAGCAGTGGGACAGGGAGGAATGAGCAGTTCTTC
TRBD1	few	13	TRBJ1-2	TRBV6-5	CASTNRDRGGYTF	TGTGCCAGCACCAACAGGGACAGGGGAGGCTACACCTTC
TRBD2	once	16	TRBJ2-2	TRBV7-8	CASSLASGSGTGELFF	TGTGCCAGCAGCTTAGCCAGCGGGAGCGGCACCGGGGAGCTGTTTTTT
TRBD2	.	14	TRBJ2-1	TRBV11-3	CASSGSGNYNEQFF	TGTGCCAGCAGTGGTAGCGGGAATTACAATGAGCAGTTCTTC
TRBD2	.	20	TRBJ2-7	TRBV19	CASSILPPLNPGLVGYEQYF	TGTGCCAGTAGTATCCTACCTCCCCTCAACCCGGGACTAGTGGGTTACGAGCAGTACTTC
TRBD2	.	13	TRBJ2-7	TRBV7-2	CASSPRTSGEQYF	TGTGCCAGCAGTCCGAGGACTAGCGGCGAGCAGTACTTC
.	.	13	TRBJ2-7	TRBV7-9	CASSTSLSYEQYF	TGTGCCAGCAGCACCTCATTGTCCTACGAGCAGTACTTC
TRBD2	.	17	TRBJ2-1	TRBV5-1	CASSWTGTSGIYNEQFF	TGCGCCAGCAGCTGGACCGGGACTAGCGGGATTTACAATGAGCAGTTCTTC